One sample yielded the 13 T cell receptor beta chains listed below, sequenced in a study of CD8 T cell repertoires and HIV-1 epitope variants. Their antigens are not known. Clones were sequenced by immunoSEQ multiplex PCR, and TCRdb holds only the in-frame ones, with some missing. The sample lists approximately 5,700 clones, about 69% seen once, with 40% to 50% in the top ten. The source material was cultured CD8+ T cells derived from PBMCs. All receptors come from a male donor with HIV.

This CDR3 is CASSLSLYNQETQYF. The CDR3 DNA sequence: TGTGCCAGCAGTTTATCCCTTTATAACCAAGAGACCCAGTACTTC. The V call is TRBV28, the J call TRBJ2-5; D is uncertain. Germline values: CDR1 MDHEN, CDR2 SYDVKM. Trimming left V 1 base short and J 0 bases short, with 9 bases between. CDR3 length equals 15 residues.

The V call is TRBV19, the J call TRBJ1-5; 9 bases match TRBD1. CDR1 is LNHDA and CDR2 is SQIVND in the germline V gene (reference sequence). V was pared by 8 bases and J by 0 bases, with 8 bases of the junction left unmatched. This CDR3 comprises 16 residues. Here the CDR3 reads CASDTGGWSSNQPQHF. In DNA form, the CDR3 reads TGTGCCAGTGATACAGGGGGCTGGTCTAGCAATCAGCCCCAGCATTTT.

The rearrangement uses TRBV19 and TRBJ1-3; D might be TRBD1 (5 bases). V was pared by 4 bases and J by 0 bases, with 13 bases between. Germline-derived CDR1 and CDR2 are LNHDA and SQIVND (reference sequence). The CDR3 consists of 16 residues. The DNA for the CDR3 is TGTGCCAGTAGTAGGGGGACGGGAAGCTCTGGAAACACCATATATTTT. It yields the protein CASSRGTGSSGNTIYF.

This clone has a single count. This chain links TRBV7-9 with TRBJ2-7; D ambiguous. The CDR3 is 15 residues long. The V gene's germline CDR1 is SEHNR and CDR2 FQNEAQ (reference sequence). Trimming shortened V by 3 bases and J by 2 bases, and 14 bases separated the two germline ends. CDR3 sequence: CASSFRTETPYEQYF. DNA of the CDR3: TGTGCCAGCAGCTTTCGGACGGAAACCCCCTACGAGCAGTACTTC. The full variable domain, with the rest looked up from reference TRBV7-9 and TRBJ2-7, is DTGVSQNPRHKITKRGQNVTFRCDPISEHNRLYWYRQTLGQGPEFLTYFQNEAQLEKSRLLSDRFSAERPKGSFSTLEIQRTEQGDSAMYLCASSFRTETPYEQYFGPGTRLTVT.

CDR3 sequence reads: CASSYSPSGGAREQFF. In DNA, the CDR3 is TGTGCCAGCAGTTACTCTCCTAGCGGGGGGGCCCGTGAGCAGTTCTTC. The rearrangement links TRBV6-5 to TRBJ2-1; 12 positions agree with TRBD2. The CDR3 has 16 amino acids. V lost 0 bases, J lost 9 bases, and 6 bases stayed unmatched. CDR1 is MNHEY and CDR2 is SVGAGI in the germline V gene.

The chain has TRBV6-4 and TRBJ2-3; TRBD1 aligns across 10 bases. The CDR3 is 15 residues long. The ends lost 2 bases at V and 2 bases at J; junction bases unmatched: 1. Per the germline V gene, CDR1 is MRHNA and CDR2 is SNTAGT. The DNA of the CDR3 is TGTGCCAGCAGTGACGGACAGGGGGACACAGATACGCAGTATTTT. It codes for CASSDGQGDTDTQYF.

This chain joins TRBV19 and TRBJ2-5; 14 bases line up with TRBD2. Germline CDR1 is LNHDA and CDR2 is SQIVND (reference sequence). V was clipped by 1 base and J by 1 base; unmatched bases: 2. The CDR3 contains 17 residues. CDR3 protein: CASSIGGTSGGQETQYF. The CDR3 coding sequence is TGTGCCAGTAGTATAGGTGGGACTAGCGGGGGCCAAGAGACCCAGTACTTC.

The V call is TRBV27, the J call TRBJ2-2; maybe TRBD1 (6 bases). V gave up 10 bases and J gave up 7 bases, with 19 bases separating them. The CDR3 has 14 residues. CDR1 is MNHEY and CDR2 is SMNVEV in the germline V gene (reference sequence). DNA for the CDR3: TGTGCCACCAGGGTCAGGGGTCCTAACGGGGAGCTGTTTTTT. The encoded protein is CATRVRGPNGELFF.

The chain joins TRBV6-4 to TRBJ1-2, with TRBD1 as a possible D gene (6 bases). This CDR3 has 15 residues. The germline CDR1 and CDR2 sequences are MRHNA and SNTAGT. The germline V and J ends were trimmed by 4 bases and 4 bases, with 16 bases remaining between them. CDR3 coding DNA: TGTGCCAGCAGTGTCGAGCCGGGACAAAGCTATGGCTACACCTTC. It is translated as CASSVEPGQSYGYTF.

This chain connects TRBV5-6 to TRBJ1-5; D gene uncertain. Trimming took off 0 bases at V and 3 bases at J, with 4 bases between the two ends. CDR3 length: 13 amino acids. CDR1 is SGHDT and CDR2 is YYEEEE in the germline V gene. CDR3 amino acids: CASSLGNNQPQHF. CDR3 sequence (DNA): TGTGCCAGCAGCTTGGGCAACAATCAGCCCCAGCATTTT. The full variable domain, rest sourced from reference TRBV5-6 and TRBJ1-5, is DAGVTQSPTHLIKTRGQQVTLRCSPKSGHDTVSWYQQALGQGPQFIFQYYEEEERQRGNFPDRFSGHQFPNYSSELNVNALLLGDSALYLCASSLGNNQPQHFGDGTRLSIL.

The chain links TRBV23-1 to TRBJ2-4; 7 nucleotides match TRBD1. TRBV23-1 is an ORF for which the function is uncertain. The CDR3 is made up of 16 amino acids. The ends lost 4 bases at V and 0 bases at J; junction bases unmatched: 6. The CDR3 is CASSPIGTVAKNIQYF. For the CDR3, the DNA is TGCGCCAGCAGTCCAATCGGGACAGTAGCCAAAAACATTCAGTACTTC.

CDR3: CASSPTTSGYSYNEQFF. DNA for the CDR3: TGTGCCAGCAGTCCTACGACTAGCGGCTACTCCTACAATGAGCAGTTCTTC. The chain uses TRBV27 and TRBJ2-1, with TRBD2 identical over 9 bases. CDR1 MNHEY and CDR2 SMNVEV come from the germline V gene (reference sequence). The CDR3 covers 17 residues. Losses at the gene ends were 5 bases for V and 0 bases for J; bases not matched to a gene: 8.

This clone was counted between two and nine times. The chain uses TRBV28 and TRBJ1-6; D is possibly TRBD1 (5 bases). The CDR3 is 16 amino acids. The germline V and J ends were trimmed by 5 bases and 1 base, with 12 bases remaining between them. From germline, CDR1 is MDHEN and CDR2 SYDVKM. The CDR3, as DNA: TGTGCCAGCAGTCCCCAGGGAGGATCCTATAATTCACCCCTCCACTTT. Its protein product is CASSPQGGSYNSPLHF. Combining the CDR3 with reference TRBV28 and TRBJ1-6 gives the whole variable domain DVKVTQSSRYLVKRTGEKVFLECVQDMDHENMFWYRQDPGLGLRLIYFSYDVKMKEKGDIPEGYSVSREKKERFSLILESASTNQTSMYLCASSPQGGSYNSPLHFGNGTRLTVT.